This record covers a single T cell receptor (beta chain). This sample was included in a study of CD8+CD57+ T cells in acquired aplastic anemia. This CDR3 comprises 12 residues. Germline values: CDR1 KGHDR, CDR2 SFDVKD. Trimming stripped 11 bases from V and 0 bases from J, with 10 bases between. Template material for TCR beta VDJ and CDR3 profiling consisted of genomic DNA. TCRdb re-called the reads with MiXCR, one entry per CDR3 protein. The table lists 130,000 or so distinct CDR3 sequences, approximately 41% of them singletons. Individuals selected for sequencing had exhibited CD8+CD57+ cell expansion on flow cytometry.

This sequence joins TRBV24-1 and TRBJ2-7; D uncertain. This TCR was sampled from a human donor with aplastic anemia. The material sequenced was sorted CD4+, CD8+, or CD8+CD57+ T cells (not recorded which) from PBMCs. The CDR3 loop reads CAISRSSYEQYF. The CDR3, as DNA: TGTGCCATCTCCAGAAGCTCCTACGAGCAGTACTTC.